A single sample gave rise to the 18 T cell receptor beta chains below, sequenced in a study of blood T cell repertoires in COVID-19 (TCRdb year 2020). The library was produced with the immunoSEQ multiplex PCR assay. As stored in TCRdb, this immuneACCESS dataset retains in-frame rearrangements with V and J assigned. A fraction of the clones does not appear; measured against another copy, unresolved V genes explain less than half of the discrepancy, and the remainder lacks a known reason. Recorded for this sample are 250,000 to 350,000 clones; roughly 87% of them occurred a single time. The top ten clones comprise about 5.5% of the sample. Input material: PBMCs or T cells enriched from blood (not recorded which). These receptors were taken from a woman in her 40s who had recovered from COVID-19.

This clone was recorded only once. The chain employs TRBV7-9 and TRBJ1-6; D remains unclear. Germline V gene data show CDR1 as SEHNR and CDR2 as FQNEAQ (reference sequence). Trimming cost V 5 bases and J 4 bases, with 15 bases left between them. This CDR3 is built from 16 residues. The CDR3 is CASSPVRGDYNSPLHF. As DNA, the CDR3 is TGTGCCAGCAGCCCCGTACGCGGAGATTATAATTCACCCCTCCACTTT. Variable domain in full (rest from reference TRBV7-9 and TRBJ1-6): DTGVSQNPRHKITKRGQNVTFRCDPISEHNRLYWYRQTLGQGPEFLTYFQNEAQLEKSRLLSDRFSAERPKGSFSTLEIQRTEQGDSAMYLCASSPVRGDYNSPLHFGNGTRLTVT.

This clone was seen a handful of times. This chain uses TRBV11-2 with TRBJ2-7; D remains unclear. The CDR3 has 12 amino acids. With 3 bases removed from V and 0 bases from J, the gap between germline ends came to 3 bases. CDR1 is SGHAT, CDR2 FQNNGV, per germline. DNA for the CDR3: TGTGCCAGCAGCTTCCACTCCTACGAGCAGTACTTC. It is translated as CASSFHSYEQYF. Combining the CDR3 with reference TRBV11-2 and TRBJ2-7 gives the whole variable domain EAGVAQSPRYKIIEKRQSVAFWCNPISGHATLYWYQQILGQGPKLLIQFQNNGVVDDSQLPKDRFSAERLKGVDSTLKIQPAKLEDSAVYLCASSFHSYEQYFGPGTRLTVT.

The rearrangement links TRBV19 to TRBJ2-7, with 7 bases aligning to TRBD1. Germline CDR1 is LNHDA and CDR2 is SQIVND (reference sequence). The CDR3 runs 16 residues. V gave up 2 bases and J gave up 2 bases; unmatched junction bases: 9. The CDR3 DNA is TGTGCCAGTAGTATATCTCATCTAGGGACAGCCTACGAGCAGTACTTC. Amino acid sequence: CASSISHLGTAYEQYF. Based on the CDR3 plus reference TRBV19 and TRBJ2-7, the full variable domain is DGGITQSPKYLFRKEGQNVTLSCEQNLNHDAMYWYRQDPGQGLRLIYYSQIVNDFQKGDIAEGYSVSREKKESFPLTVTSAQKNPTAFYLCASSISHLGTAYEQYFGPGTRLTVT.

The J gene is TRBJ1-1, the V gene TRBV7-4; D gene ambiguous. In germline, CDR1 is SGHVT, CDR2 SQSDAQ. The V gene lost 3 bases and the J gene lost 6 bases, with 11 bases spanning the gap. The CDR3 consists of 13 residues. The CDR3 loop reads CASSFPEVPEAFF. The CDR3 DNA reads as TGTGCCAGCAGCTTTCCGGAGGTCCCTGAAGCTTTCTTT. Filled out from reference TRBV7-4 and TRBJ1-1, the complete variable domain reads GAGVSQSPRYKVAKRGRDVALRCDSISGHVTLYWYRQTLGQGSEVLTYSQSDAQRDKSGRPSGRFSAERPERSVSTLKIQRTEQGDSAVYLCASSFPEVPEAFFGQGTRLTVV.

This sequence joins TRBV4-1 and TRBJ2-3; D call uncertain. Germline loops: CDR1 MGHRA, CDR2 YSYEKL. Between the trimmed V and J ends, which lost 2 bases and 1 base, there was a span of 4 bases. The CDR3 is 13 amino acids. The chain's CDR3 is CASSQSGTDTQYF. The CDR3 DNA reads TGCGCCAGCAGCCAATCGGGCACAGATACGCAGTATTTT.

This chain joins TRBV27 and TRBJ1-1; D uncertain. CDR3 length: 15 residues. The germline CDR1 and CDR2 sequences are MNHEY and SMNVEV (reference sequence). V was trimmed by 4 bases and J by 4 bases, leaving 16 bases between them. CDR3 amino acids: CASSSSGRSGTEAFF. DNA for the CDR3: TGTGCCAGCAGTTCCTCGGGGAGGTCGGGCACTGAAGCTTTCTTT.

The chain uses TRBV9 and TRBJ2-4; D is perhaps TRBD1 (6 bases). The V end lost 7 bases, the J end lost 4 bases, and 6 bases lay between the germline ends. Germline CDR1 reads SGDLS; CDR2 reads YYNGEE. The CDR3 has 11 residues. In DNA form, the CDR3 reads TGTGCCAGCGGGACAAAAAACATTCAGTACTTC. The encoded protein is CASGTKNIQYF.

This chain links TRBV24-1 with TRBJ1-1, with 9 positions matching TRBD1. This CDR3 has 15 amino acids. V lost 4 bases and J lost 0; bases outside the gene matches: 2. Germline V gene sequence: CDR1 KGHDR, CDR2 SFDVKD. The CDR3 here is CATSDTGGMNTEAFF. Written as DNA, the CDR3 is TGTGCCACCAGTGACACAGGGGGCATGAACACTGAAGCTTTCTTT.

The gene calls are TRBV5-1 and TRBJ2-7, with D tentatively TRBD1 (6 bases). The V gene lost 3 bases and the J gene lost 1 base, with 11 bases spanning the gap. This CDR3 contains 14 residues. Germline V CDR1 and CDR2: SGHRS, YFSETQ. The CDR3 is CASSWKGESYEQYF. The DNA of the CDR3 is TGCGCCAGCAGCTGGAAGGGGGAGTCCTACGAGCAGTACTTC.

This chain joins TRBV7-2 and TRBJ2-1, with D possibly matching TRBD2 (5 bases). Deletions cut 4 bases from V and 9 bases from J, with 16 bases between. The CDR3 totals 14 residues. The germline gives CDR1 SGHTA, CDR2 FQGNSA. The DNA for the CDR3 is TGTGCCAGCAGCTCCGCCCTAGCACTGGGTGAGCAGTTCTTC. It is translated as CASSSALALGEQFF.

This clone was recorded many times. This chain connects TRBV28 to TRBJ2-3; TRBD2 aligns across 9 bases. Germline-derived CDR1 and CDR2 are MDHEN and SYDVKM. The CDR3 contains 14 residues. The V and J ends lost 5 bases and 3 bases, in that order; junction bases with no gene match: 3. The CDR3 protein is CASSRTSVTDTQYF. In DNA form, the CDR3 reads TGTGCCAGCAGTCGGACTAGCGTGACAGATACGCAGTATTTT.

Note on this clone: The sample contains more than one DNA sequence encoding this CDR3. V is TRBV5-1 and J is TRBJ2-5; D may be TRBD1 (5 bases). Germline CDR1 is SGHRS and CDR2 is YFSETQ. This CDR3 comprises 14 residues. V lost 0 bases, J lost 4 bases, and 10 bases lay in between. The CDR3 region has the DNA TGCGCCAGCAGCTTGGGACAAAGGGGAGAGACCCAGTACTTC. It yields the protein CASSLGQRGETQYF.

This clone was detected many times. The chain carries TRBV30 and TRBJ1-1; 8 positions agree with TRBD1. J gave up 3 bases and V 7 bases, and 7 bases lay outside the gene matches. Per germline, CDR1 GTSNPN and CDR2 SVGIG (reference sequence). There are 13 residues in the CDR3. In DNA, the CDR3 is TGTGCCTCCCCACAGGGGGGGGACACTGAAGCTTTCTTT. It yields the protein CASPQGGDTEAFF.

This chain connects TRBV15 to TRBJ2-3, with 11 bases lining up with TRBD2. Germline V gene lookup returns CDR1 LNHNV and CDR2 YYDKDF (reference sequence). The CDR3 totals 17 residues. The trim removed 5 bases at V and 7 bases at J, leaving 14 bases unmatched. The CDR3: CATSVVLLAGEVNTQYF. The CDR3 coding sequence is TGTGCCACCAGCGTTGTATTACTAGCGGGAGAGGTAAATACGCAGTATTTT.

The rearrangement joins TRBV30 to TRBJ2-7; no firm D call. V shed 1 base and J shed 3 bases, with 7 bases lying between them. Germline lookup yields CDR1 GTSNPN and CDR2 SVGIG (reference sequence). CDR3 length: 12 residues. Here the CDR3 DNA reads TGTGCCTGGAGTGCGATACACTACGAGCAGTACTTC. This translates into CAWSAIHYEQYF.

V gene TRBV19 combines with J gene TRBJ1-3; D is perhaps TRBD1 (5 bases). Germline V gene sequence: CDR1 LNHDA, CDR2 SQIVND (reference sequence). This CDR3 region has 13 residues. V shed 7 bases and J shed 0 bases, with 7 bases lying between them. The CDR3, as DNA: TGTGCCAGTACAGGGTTCTCTGGAAACACCATATATTTT. This gives the protein CASTGFSGNTIYF.

This clone was seen a few times. This chain links TRBV7-2 with TRBJ2-3; maybe TRBD2 (6 bases). Trimming removed 6 bases from V and 4 bases from J, with 20 bases in between. CDR3 length: 16 residues. Germline CDR1 and CDR2: SGHTA and FQGNSA. CDR3 in DNA: TGTGCCAGCAGAAGATCACCGGGAGTGGGGTCAGATACGCAGTATTTT. The encoded protein is CASRRSPGVGSDTQYF.

The chain carries TRBV7-9 and TRBJ2-1; 9 bases are a match to TRBD1. This CDR3 region has 16 residues. Trimming at V came to 5 bases and at J to 10 bases, leaving 15 bases not matched to a gene. Germline V lookup: CDR1 SEHNR, CDR2 FQNEAQ (reference sequence). The CDR3 spells CASSEESGQGFWEQFF. The CDR3 bases are TGTGCCAGCAGCGAGGAGTCGGGACAGGGTTTCTGGGAGCAGTTCTTC.